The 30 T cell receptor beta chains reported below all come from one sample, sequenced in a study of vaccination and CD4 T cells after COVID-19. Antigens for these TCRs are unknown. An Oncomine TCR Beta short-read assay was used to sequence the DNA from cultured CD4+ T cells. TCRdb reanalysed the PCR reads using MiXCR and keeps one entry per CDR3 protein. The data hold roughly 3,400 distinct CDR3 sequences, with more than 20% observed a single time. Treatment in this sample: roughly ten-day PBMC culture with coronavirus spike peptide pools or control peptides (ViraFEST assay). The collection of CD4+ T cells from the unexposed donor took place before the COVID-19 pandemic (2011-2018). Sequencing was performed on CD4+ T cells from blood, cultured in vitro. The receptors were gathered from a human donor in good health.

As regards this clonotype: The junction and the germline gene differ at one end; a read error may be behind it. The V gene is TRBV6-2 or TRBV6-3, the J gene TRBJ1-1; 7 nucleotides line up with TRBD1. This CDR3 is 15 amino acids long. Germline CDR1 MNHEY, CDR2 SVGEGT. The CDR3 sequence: CAGSSILQGGTEAFF. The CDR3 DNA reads TGTGCCGGCAGTTCCATCCTGCAGGGGGGAACTGAAGCTTTCTTT.

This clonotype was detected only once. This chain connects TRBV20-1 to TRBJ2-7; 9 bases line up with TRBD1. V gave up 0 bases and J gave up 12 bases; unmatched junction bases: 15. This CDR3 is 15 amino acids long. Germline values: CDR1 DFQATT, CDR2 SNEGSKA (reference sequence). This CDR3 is CSARDQGQGEFASYF. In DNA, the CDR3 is TGCAGTGCTAGAGATCAGGGACAGGGCGAGTTCGCCTCGTACTTC.

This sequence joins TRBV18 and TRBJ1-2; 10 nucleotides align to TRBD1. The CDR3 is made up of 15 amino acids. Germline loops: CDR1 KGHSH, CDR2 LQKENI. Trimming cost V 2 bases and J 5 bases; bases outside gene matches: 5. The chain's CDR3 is CASSPSDRGLYGYTF. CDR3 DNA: TGTGCCAGCTCACCATCTGACAGGGGGCTATATGGCTACACCTTC.

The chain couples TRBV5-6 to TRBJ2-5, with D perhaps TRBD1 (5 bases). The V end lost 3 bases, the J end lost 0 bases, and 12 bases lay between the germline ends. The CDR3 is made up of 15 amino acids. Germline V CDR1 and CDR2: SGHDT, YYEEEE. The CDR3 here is CASSSSGIYQETQYF. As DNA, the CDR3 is TGTGCCAGCAGCTCATCAGGGATTTACCAAGAGACCCAGTACTTC.

The CDR3, as DNA: TGTGCCAGCAGCTTGGTGGGTCATGGAGAGACCCAGTACTTC. Translating it yields CASSLVGHGETQYF. V is TRBV11-1 and J is TRBJ2-5; D is unclear. This CDR3 is 14 amino acids long. V shed 3 bases and J shed 4 bases, with 12 bases lying between them. The V gene's germline CDR1 is SGHAT and CDR2 FQDESV (reference sequence).

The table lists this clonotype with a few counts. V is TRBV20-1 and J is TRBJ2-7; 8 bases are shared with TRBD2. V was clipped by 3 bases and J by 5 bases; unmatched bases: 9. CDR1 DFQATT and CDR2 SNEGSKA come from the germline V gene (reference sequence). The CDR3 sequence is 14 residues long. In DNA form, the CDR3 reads TGCAGTGCTAGTGTAGCGGGGCCCACGGACGAGCAGTACTTC. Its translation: CSASVAGPTDEQYF.

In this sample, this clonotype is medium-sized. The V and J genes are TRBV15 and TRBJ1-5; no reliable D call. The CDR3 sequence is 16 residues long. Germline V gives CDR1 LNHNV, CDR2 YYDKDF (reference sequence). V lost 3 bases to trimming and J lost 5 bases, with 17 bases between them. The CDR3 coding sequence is TGTGCCACCAGCAGGTCCTCTATGCGGGAAGATCAGCCCCAGCATTTT. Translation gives CATSRSSMREDQPQHF.

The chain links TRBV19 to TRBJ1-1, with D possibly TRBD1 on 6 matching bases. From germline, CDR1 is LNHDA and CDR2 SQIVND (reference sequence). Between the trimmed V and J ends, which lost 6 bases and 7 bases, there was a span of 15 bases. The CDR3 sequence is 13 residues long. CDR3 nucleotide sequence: TGTGCCAGTAGCCTACCTAGACAGGATGAAGCTTTCTTT. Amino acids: CASSLPRQDEAFF.

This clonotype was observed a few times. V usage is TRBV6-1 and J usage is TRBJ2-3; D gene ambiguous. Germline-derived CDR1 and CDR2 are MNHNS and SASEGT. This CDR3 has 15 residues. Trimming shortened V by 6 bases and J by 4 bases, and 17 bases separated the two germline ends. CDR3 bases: TGTGCCAGCAGGAAACAAGGCTCGGTGCCAGATACGCAGTATTTT. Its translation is CASRKQGSVPDTQYF.

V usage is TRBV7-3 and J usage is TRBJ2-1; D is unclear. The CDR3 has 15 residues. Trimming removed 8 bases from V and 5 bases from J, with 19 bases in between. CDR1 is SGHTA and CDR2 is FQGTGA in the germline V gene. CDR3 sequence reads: CASRLSSTPNNEQFF. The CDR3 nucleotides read TGTGCCAGCCGCCTTTCATCCACCCCAAACAATGAGCAGTTCTTC.

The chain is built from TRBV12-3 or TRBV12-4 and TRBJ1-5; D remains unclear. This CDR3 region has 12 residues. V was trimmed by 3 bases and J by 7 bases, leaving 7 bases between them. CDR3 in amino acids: CASSLSGQPQHF. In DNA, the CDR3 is TGTGCCAGCAGTTTGTCAGGACAGCCCCAGCATTTT.

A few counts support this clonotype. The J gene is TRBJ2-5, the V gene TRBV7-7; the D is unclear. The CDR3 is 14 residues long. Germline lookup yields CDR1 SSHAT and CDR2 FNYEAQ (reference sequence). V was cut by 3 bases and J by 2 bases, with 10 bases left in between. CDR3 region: CASSLRQQQETQYF. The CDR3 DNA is TGTGCCAGCAGCTTGCGACAACAACAAGAGACCCAGTACTTC.

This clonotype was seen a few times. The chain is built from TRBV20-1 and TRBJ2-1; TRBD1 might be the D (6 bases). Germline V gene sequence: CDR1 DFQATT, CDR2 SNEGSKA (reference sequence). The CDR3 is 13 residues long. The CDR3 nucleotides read TGCAGGCCGAGGGGGAGCTCCTACAATGAGCAGTTCTTC. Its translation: CRPRGSSYNEQFF.

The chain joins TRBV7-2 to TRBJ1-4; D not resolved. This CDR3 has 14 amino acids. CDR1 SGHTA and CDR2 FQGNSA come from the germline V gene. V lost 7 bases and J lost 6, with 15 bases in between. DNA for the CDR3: TGTGCCAGCAAGGTGGACGGCACCTATGAAAAACTGTTTTTT. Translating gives CASKVDGTYEKLFF.

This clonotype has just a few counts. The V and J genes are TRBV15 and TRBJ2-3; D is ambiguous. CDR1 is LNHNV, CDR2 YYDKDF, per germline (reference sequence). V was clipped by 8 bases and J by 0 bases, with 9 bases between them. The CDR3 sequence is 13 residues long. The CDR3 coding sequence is TGTGCCACCGCGTGGGGTAGCACAGATACGCAGTATTTT. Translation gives CATAWGSTDTQYF.

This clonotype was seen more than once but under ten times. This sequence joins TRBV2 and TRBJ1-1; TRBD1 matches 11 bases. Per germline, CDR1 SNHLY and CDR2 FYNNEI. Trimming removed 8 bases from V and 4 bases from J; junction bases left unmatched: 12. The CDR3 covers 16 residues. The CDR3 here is CASAPGRTGGITEAFF. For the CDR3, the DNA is TGTGCCAGCGCTCCTGGTAGGACAGGGGGCATCACTGAAGCTTTCTTT.

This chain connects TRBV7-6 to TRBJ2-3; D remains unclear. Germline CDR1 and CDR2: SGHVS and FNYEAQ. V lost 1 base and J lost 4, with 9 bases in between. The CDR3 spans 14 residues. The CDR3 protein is CASSLGASPDTQYF. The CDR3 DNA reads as TGTGCCAGCAGCTTAGGAGCAAGCCCAGATACGCAGTATTTT.

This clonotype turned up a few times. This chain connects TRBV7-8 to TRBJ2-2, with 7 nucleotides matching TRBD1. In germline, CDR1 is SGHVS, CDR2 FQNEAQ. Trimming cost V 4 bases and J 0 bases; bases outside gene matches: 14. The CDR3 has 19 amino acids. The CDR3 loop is CASSWEPGQPSPNTGELFF. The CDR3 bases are TGTGCCAGCAGCTGGGAACCGGGACAGCCTTCGCCGAACACCGGGGAGCTGTTTTTT.

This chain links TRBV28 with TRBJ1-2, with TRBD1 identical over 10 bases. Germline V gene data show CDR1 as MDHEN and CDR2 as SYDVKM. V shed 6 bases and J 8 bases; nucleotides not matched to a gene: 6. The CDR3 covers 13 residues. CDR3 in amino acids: CASRGTGDSGYTF. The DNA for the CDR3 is TGTGCCAGCAGAGGGACAGGGGATAGCGGCTACACCTTC.

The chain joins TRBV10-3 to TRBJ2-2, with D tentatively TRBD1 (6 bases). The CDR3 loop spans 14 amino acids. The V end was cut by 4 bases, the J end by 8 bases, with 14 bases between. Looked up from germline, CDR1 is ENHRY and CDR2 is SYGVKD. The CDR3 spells CAISGTYTGGELFF. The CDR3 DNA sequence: TGTGCCATCAGTGGAACCTATACAGGGGGGGAGCTGTTTTTT.

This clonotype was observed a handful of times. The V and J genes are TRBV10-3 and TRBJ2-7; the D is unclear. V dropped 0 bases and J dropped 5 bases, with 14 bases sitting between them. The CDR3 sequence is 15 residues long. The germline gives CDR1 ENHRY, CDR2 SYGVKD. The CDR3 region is CAISESRGPSHEQYF. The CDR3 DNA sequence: TGTGCCATCAGTGAGTCGAGAGGACCCAGCCACGAGCAGTACTTC.

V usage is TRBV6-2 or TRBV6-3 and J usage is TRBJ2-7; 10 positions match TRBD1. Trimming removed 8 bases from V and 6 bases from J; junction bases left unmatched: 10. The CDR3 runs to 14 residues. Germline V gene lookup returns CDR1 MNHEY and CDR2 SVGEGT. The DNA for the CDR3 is TGTGCCAGCCAGAGGCCCGGGACAGGGGTCGAGCAGTACTTC. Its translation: CASQRPGTGVEQYF.

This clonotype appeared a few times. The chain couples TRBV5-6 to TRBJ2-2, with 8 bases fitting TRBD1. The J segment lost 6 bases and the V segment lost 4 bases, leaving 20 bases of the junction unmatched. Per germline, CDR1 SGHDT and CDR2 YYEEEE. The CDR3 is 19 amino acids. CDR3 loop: CASSPGRDRKGGTPGELFF. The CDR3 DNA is TGTGCCAGCAGCCCCGGCCGGGACAGGAAAGGAGGAACACCCGGGGAGCTGTTTTTT.

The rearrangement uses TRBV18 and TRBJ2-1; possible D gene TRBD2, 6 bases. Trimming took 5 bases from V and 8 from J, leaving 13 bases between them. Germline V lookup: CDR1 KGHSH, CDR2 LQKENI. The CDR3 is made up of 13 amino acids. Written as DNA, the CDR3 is TGTGCCAGCTCAACCGCCTCGGGGGATGAGCAGTTCTTC. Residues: CASSTASGDEQFF. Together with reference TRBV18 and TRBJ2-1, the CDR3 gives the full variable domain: NAGVMQNPRHLVRRRGQEARLRCSPMKGHSHVYWYRQLPEEGLKFMVYLQKENIIDESGMPKERFSAEFPKEGPSILRIQQVVRGDSAAYFCASSTASGDEQFFGPGTRLTVL.

Here the CDR3 reads CASSLGGSMAEQYF. The CDR3, as DNA: TGTGCCAGCAGCTTAGGCGGGAGCATGGCCGAGCAGTACTTC. This chain links TRBV7-3 with TRBJ2-7, with 7 bases identical to TRBD2. CDR3 length equals 14 residues. Per the germline V gene, CDR1 is SGHTA and CDR2 is FQGTGA. J was trimmed by 6 bases and V by 2 bases; bases with no gene match: 7.

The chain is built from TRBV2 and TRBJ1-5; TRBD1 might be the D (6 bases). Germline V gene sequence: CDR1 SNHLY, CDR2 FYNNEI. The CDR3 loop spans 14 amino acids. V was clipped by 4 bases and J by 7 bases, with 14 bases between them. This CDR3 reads CASSASTGLQPQHF. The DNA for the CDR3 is TGTGCCAGCAGTGCCTCGACAGGTCTACAGCCCCAGCATTTT.

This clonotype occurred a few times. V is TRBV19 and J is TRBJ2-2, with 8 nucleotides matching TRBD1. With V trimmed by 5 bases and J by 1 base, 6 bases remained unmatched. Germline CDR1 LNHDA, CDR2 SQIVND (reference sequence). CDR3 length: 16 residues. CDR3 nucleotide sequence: TGTGCCAGTAGTCCTCGGGGGACAGGGAACACCGGGGAGCTGTTTTTT. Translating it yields CASSPRGTGNTGELFF.

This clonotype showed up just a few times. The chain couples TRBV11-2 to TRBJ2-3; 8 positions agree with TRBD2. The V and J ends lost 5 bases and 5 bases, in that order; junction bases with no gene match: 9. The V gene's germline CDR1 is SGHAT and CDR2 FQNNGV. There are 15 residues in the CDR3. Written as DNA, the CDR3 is TGTGCCAGCAGCGCCTCCGGGACTAGGGGAGATACGCAGTATTTT. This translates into CASSASGTRGDTQYF.

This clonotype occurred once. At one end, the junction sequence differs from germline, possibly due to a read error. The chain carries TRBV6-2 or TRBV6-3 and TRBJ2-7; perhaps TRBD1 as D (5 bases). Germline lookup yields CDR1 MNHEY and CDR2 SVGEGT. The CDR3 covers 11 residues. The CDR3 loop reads CASSNGRRRDF. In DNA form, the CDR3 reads TGTGCCAGCAGCAATGGACGTCGCAGGGACTTC.

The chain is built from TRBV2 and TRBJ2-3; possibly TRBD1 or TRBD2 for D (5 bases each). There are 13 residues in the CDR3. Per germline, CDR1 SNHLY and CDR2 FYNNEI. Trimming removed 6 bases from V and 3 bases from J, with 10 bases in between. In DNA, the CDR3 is TGTGCCAGCAGGCCGGGACCTACAGATACGCAGTATTTT. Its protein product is CASRPGPTDTQYF.